This TCR beta chain was profiled in a study of blood T cell repertoires in COVID-19. Whole-study context: From the United States, Italy and Spain came samples of acute and convalescent COVID-19.

The study recruited people aged 18 to 89 years across about 25 US areas. Allocation to cohorts depended on clinical history reported by the participants. In the original processing: Using reference gene primer amplification, nucleated cell counts were estimated. Sequencing used immunoSEQ multiplex PCR; TCRdb keeps in-frame clones, though not all of them. Clone size and V and J calls were adopted from that table, with D and trimming inferred from the DNA. The sample consists of some 200,000 clones, 65% to 90% of them appearing once. CDR1 is SGHVS and CDR2 is FQNEAQ in the germline V gene. With 1 base clipped from V and 4 bases from J, the junction kept 5 bases outside the gene matches. The CDR3 consists of 16 residues.

The clonotype comes from a man in his forties or fifties who had recovered from COVID-19. V gene TRBV7-8 combines with J gene TRBJ2-7, with 12 bases matching TRBD1. Sequenced: PBMCs or T cells enriched from blood (not recorded which). The CDR3: CASSLGGDRGRYEQYF. The CDR3 DNA is TGTGCCAGCAGCTTAGGGGGGGACAGGGGGCGGTACGAGCAGTACTTC.